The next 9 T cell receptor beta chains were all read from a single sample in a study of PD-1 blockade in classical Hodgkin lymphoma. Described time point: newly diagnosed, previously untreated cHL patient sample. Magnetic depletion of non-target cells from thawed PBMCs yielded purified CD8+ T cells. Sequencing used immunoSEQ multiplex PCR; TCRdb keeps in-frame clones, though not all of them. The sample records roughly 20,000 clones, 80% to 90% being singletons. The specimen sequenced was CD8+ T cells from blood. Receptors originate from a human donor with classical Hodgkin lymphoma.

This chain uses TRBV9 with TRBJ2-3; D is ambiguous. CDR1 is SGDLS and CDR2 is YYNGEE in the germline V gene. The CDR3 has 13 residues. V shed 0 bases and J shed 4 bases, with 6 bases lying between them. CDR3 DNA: TGTGCCAGCAGCGTAGAGCCCGCAGATACGCAGTATTTT. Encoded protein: CASSVEPADTQYF. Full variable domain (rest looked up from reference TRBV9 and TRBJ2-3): DSGVTQTPKHLITATGQRVTLRCSPRSGDLSVYWYQQSLDQGLQFLIQYYNGEERAKGNILERFSAQQFPDLHSELNLSSLELGDSALYFCASSVEPADTQYFGPGTRLTVL.

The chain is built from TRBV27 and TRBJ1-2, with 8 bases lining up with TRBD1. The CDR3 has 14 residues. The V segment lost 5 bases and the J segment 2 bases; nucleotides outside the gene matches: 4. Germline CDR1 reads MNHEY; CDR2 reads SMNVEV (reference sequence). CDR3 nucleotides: TGTGCCAGCAGTCCGCGGACAGGGAACTATGGCTACACCTTC. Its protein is CASSPRTGNYGYTF.

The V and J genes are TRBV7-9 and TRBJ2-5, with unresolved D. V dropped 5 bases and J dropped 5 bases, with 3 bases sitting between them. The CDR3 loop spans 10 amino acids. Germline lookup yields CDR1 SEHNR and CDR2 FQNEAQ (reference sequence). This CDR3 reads CASSMETQYF. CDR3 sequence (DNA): TGTGCCAGCAGCATGGAGACCCAGTACTTC.

CDR3 sequence (DNA): TGTGCCAGCAGTATAGGTTCAGACACTGAAGCTTTCTTT. Protein product: CASSIGSDTEAFF. This chain links TRBV27 with TRBJ1-1; D is unresolved. From germline, CDR1 is MNHEY and CDR2 SMNVEV (reference sequence). Trimming cost V 5 bases and J 3 bases, with 10 bases left between them. This CDR3 contains 13 residues.

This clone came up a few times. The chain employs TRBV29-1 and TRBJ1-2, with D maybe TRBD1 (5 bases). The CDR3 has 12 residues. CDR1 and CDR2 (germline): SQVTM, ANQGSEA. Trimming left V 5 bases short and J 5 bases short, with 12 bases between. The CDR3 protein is CSVPQGAYGYTF. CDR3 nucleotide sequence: TGCAGCGTTCCTCAAGGGGCATATGGCTACACCTTC.

This CDR3 reads CASSLDRFWTGHEKLFF. CDR3 sequence (DNA): TGTGCCAGCAGCTTAGACAGGTTCTGGACAGGGCATGAAAAACTGTTTTTT. This sequence joins TRBV11-2 and TRBJ1-4; 8 bases map to TRBD1. The CDR3 loop spans 17 amino acids. Per germline, CDR1 SGHAT and CDR2 FQNNGV. The J segment lost 6 bases and the V segment lost 0 bases, leaving 9 bases of the junction unmatched.

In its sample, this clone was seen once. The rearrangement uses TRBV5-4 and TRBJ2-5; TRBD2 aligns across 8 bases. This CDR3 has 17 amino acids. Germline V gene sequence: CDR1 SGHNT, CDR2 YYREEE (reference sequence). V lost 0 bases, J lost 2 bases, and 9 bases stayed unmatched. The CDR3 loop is CASSLAVGLDGQETQYF. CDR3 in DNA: TGTGCCAGCAGCTTGGCCGTGGGACTAGACGGTCAAGAGACCCAGTACTTC.

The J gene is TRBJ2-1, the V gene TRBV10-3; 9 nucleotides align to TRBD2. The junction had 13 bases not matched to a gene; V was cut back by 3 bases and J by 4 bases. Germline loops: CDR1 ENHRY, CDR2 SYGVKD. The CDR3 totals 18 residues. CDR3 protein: CAISELQTSGLYYNEQFF. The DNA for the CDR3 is TGTGCCATCAGTGAACTCCAAACTAGCGGGTTATATTACAATGAGCAGTTCTTC.

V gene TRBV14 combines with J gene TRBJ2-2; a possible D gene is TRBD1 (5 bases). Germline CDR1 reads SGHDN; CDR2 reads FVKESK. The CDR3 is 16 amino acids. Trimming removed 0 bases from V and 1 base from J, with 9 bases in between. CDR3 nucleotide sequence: TGTGCCAGCAGCCAAGATGGACAACAGAACACCGGGGAGCTGTTTTTT. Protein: CASSQDGQQNTGELFF. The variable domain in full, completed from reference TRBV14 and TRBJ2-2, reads EAGVTQFPSHSVIEKGQTVTLRCDPISGHDNLYWYRRVMGKEIKFLLHFVKESKQDESGMPNNRFLAERTGGTYSTLKVQPAELEDSGVYFCASSQDGQQNTGELFFGEGSRLTVL.